The 21 T cell receptor beta chains below come from one sample, sequenced in a study of type 1 and type 2 diabetes patients. PCR was run on genomic DNA. A primer set of 30 forward and 13 reverse primers amplified the CDR3. TCRdb itself ran the multiplex PCR reads through MiXCR, one entry per CDR3 protein. The table shows about 270,000 distinct CDR3 sequences, with 45% to 60% occurring only once. The sequenced sample was peripheral blood mononuclear cells (PBMCs). The receptors here all came from a young man with type 2 diabetes.

This chain links TRBV19 with TRBJ1-3; D is unclear. From germline, CDR1 is LNHDA and CDR2 SQIVND (reference sequence). With 3 bases removed from V and 0 bases from J, the gap between germline ends came to 9 bases. This CDR3 region has 15 residues. The CDR3 DNA sequence: TGTGCCAGTAGTATTTCCTCCGGCTCTGGAAACACCATATATTTT. This encodes CASSISSGSGNTIYF. Based on the CDR3 plus reference TRBV19 and TRBJ1-3, the full variable domain is DGGITQSPKYLFRKEGQNVTLSCEQNLNHDAMYWYRQDPGQGLRLIYYSQIVNDFQKGDIAEGYSVSREKKESFPLTVTSAQKNPTAFYLCASSISSGSGNTIYFGEGSWLTVV.

V and J are TRBV30 and TRBJ1-2, with D tentatively TRBD1 (6 bases). This CDR3 has 12 residues. Trimming took off 4 bases at V and 8 bases at J, with 14 bases between the two ends. Germline V gene lookup returns CDR1 GTSNPN and CDR2 SVGIG (reference sequence). The CDR3 loop is CAWTTLGGGYTF. The CDR3 nucleotides are TGTGCCTGGACTACCTTGGGGGGCGGCTACACCTTC.

This chain links TRBV12-5 with TRBJ1-1; 11 bases line up with TRBD1. In germline, CDR1 is LGHNT, CDR2 FRNRAP. The CDR3 is 16 residues long. The ends lost 2 bases at V and 1 base at J; junction bases unmatched: 3. The CDR3 loop is CASGLPGQGANTEAFF. CDR3 nucleotide sequence: TGTGCTAGTGGTTTGCCTGGACAGGGGGCGAACACTGAAGCTTTCTTT.

A note on this clonotype: Just one base apart from a much larger clone, this may be a read error. The chain joins TRBV2 to TRBJ1-1, with 9 nucleotides matching TRBD1. The CDR3 consists of 13 residues. Looked up from germline, CDR1 is SNHLY and CDR2 is FYNNEI. DNA of the CDR3: TGTGCCAGCAGTCATACAGGGGGCGCGGGACCTCTCTTT. It codes for CASSHTGGAGPLF.

The sample holds a few counts of this clonotype. This chain's CDR3 is CASSQEGETEAFF. In nucleotides, the CDR3 is TGTGCCAGCAGCCAAGAAGGGGAGACTGAAGCTTTCTTT. The V call is TRBV6-5, the J call TRBJ1-1; D perhaps matches TRBD1 (5 bases). Germline CDR1 reads MNHEY; CDR2 reads SVGAGI. The length of the CDR3 is 13 residues. Trimming left V 6 bases short and J 5 bases short, with 13 bases between.

The chain employs TRBV10-1 and TRBJ2-7; D ambiguous. The CDR3 has 15 amino acids. Germline V gene data show CDR1 as WNHNN and CDR2 as SYGVQD (reference sequence). Trimming removed 2 bases from V and 2 bases from J, with 13 bases in between. The CDR3 coding sequence is TGCGCCAGCAGTGAGGATTTAGCCGGCGCCTACGAGCAGTACTTC. This sequence encodes CASSEDLAGAYEQYF.

The chain joins TRBV25-1 to TRBJ2-3; 9 bases are shared with TRBD1. Germline assignment: CDR1 MGHDK and CDR2 SYGVNS. The CDR3 is made up of 15 amino acids. J lost 2 bases, V lost 7 bases, and 7 bases had no gene match. The CDR3 region has the DNA TGTGCCAGCACTCCGGGACAGGGATACACAGATACGCAGTATTTT. Protein product: CASTPGQGYTDTQYF.

As to this clonotype: Just one base apart from a much larger clone, this may be a read error. Since the CDR3 does not end with the conserved phenylalanine or tryptophan, this likely comes from a read error. The chain employs TRBV2 and TRBJ2-7, with 9 bases identical to TRBD1. V dropped 5 bases and J dropped 2; count of bases not matched to a gene: 4. The CDR3 contains 14 residues. Germline-derived CDR1 and CDR2 are SNHLY and FYNNEI. The CDR3 protein is CASSTGGVTYEQYL. DNA of the CDR3: TGTGCCAGCAGTACAGGGGGCGTGACCTACGAGCAGTACCTC.

The chain recombines TRBV25-1 with TRBJ2-7; weak D call: TRBD1 (7 bases). V was pared by 6 bases and J by 2 bases, with 20 bases between. Germline V gives CDR1 MGHDK, CDR2 SYGVNS. The CDR3 is 16 residues long. The CDR3 here is CASSPGGDRSTYEQYF. In DNA form, the CDR3 reads TGTGCCAGCAGCCCGGGCGGGGACAGAAGTACCTACGAGCAGTACTTC.

The V and J genes are TRBV9 and TRBJ1-6; TRBD1 matches at 8 bases. Unmatched junction bases numbered 5, after V lost 4 bases and J lost 8 bases. Germline V gene data show CDR1 as SGDLS and CDR2 as YYNGEE. The CDR3 is 14 amino acids. In DNA form, the CDR3 reads TGTGCCAGCAGCCAAAACAGGGGGGATTCACCCCTCCACTTT. Translated, it gives CASSQNRGDSPLHF. Filled out from reference TRBV9 and TRBJ1-6, the complete variable domain reads DSGVTQTPKHLITATGQRVTLRCSPRSGDLSVYWYQQSLDQGLQFLIQYYNGEERAKGNILERFSAQQFPDLHSELNLSSLELGDSALYFCASSQNRGDSPLHFGNGTRLTVT.

This clonotype was counted only a few times. The chain combines TRBV19 with TRBJ2-1; D not certain. Trimming shortened V by 3 bases and J by 0 bases, and 15 bases separated the two germline ends. Germline V gene data show CDR1 as LNHDA and CDR2 as SQIVND (reference sequence). The CDR3 loop spans 17 amino acids. The DNA of the CDR3 is TGTGCCAGTAGTATCCAGAGCAACGCCTACTCCTACAATGAGCAGTTCTTC. It translates to CASSIQSNAYSYNEQFF.

This clonotype was observed once. The chain joins TRBV7-2 to TRBJ2-2, with TRBD2 as a possible D gene (5 bases). V lost 5 bases to trimming and J lost 7 bases, with 26 bases between them. Germline V CDR1 and CDR2: SGHTA, FQGNSA. This CDR3 contains 18 residues. CDR3 protein: CASSLYSLGKATFGELFF. DNA for the CDR3: TGTGCCAGCAGCCTTTACTCCCTCGGGAAAGCAACTTTCGGGGAGCTGTTTTTT.

This clonotype appeared a single time. The chain employs TRBV6-5 and TRBJ1-1; 10 bases agree with TRBD1. J lost 5 bases, V lost 10 bases, and 7 bases had no gene match. The CDR3 is 13 residues long. The germline CDR1 and CDR2 sequences are MNHEY and SVGAGI. CDR3 DNA: TGTGCCATACGACAGGGGGCGGGGACTGAAGCTTTCTTT. This sequence encodes CAIRQGAGTEAFF.

With regard to this clonotype: Just one base apart from a much larger clone, this may be a read error. The rearrangement joins TRBV15 to TRBJ1-4; D gene ambiguous. Per germline, CDR1 LNHNV and CDR2 YYDKDF (reference sequence). CDR3 size: 12 residues. CDR3 residues: CATSVDNEKPFF. Here the CDR3 DNA reads TGTGCCACCAGCGTGGATAATGAAAAACCGTTTTTT.

The table lists this clonotype with many counts. DNA of the CDR3: TGTGCCAGCAGTTTCATGCCTTCTGGGGCCAACGTCCTGACTTTC. Translation: CASSFMPSGANVLTF. The V call is TRBV12-3 or TRBV12-4, the J call TRBJ2-6; D is unresolved. Trimming left V 3 bases short and J 1 base short, with 7 bases between. There are 15 residues in the CDR3.

Written as DNA, the CDR3 is TGCGCCAGGAGCTACTTCCGGGACAGGGGGTACAATTATGGCTACACCTTC. It yields the protein CARSYFRDRGYNYGYTF. The chain carries TRBV10-1 and TRBJ1-2, with 11 bases that match TRBD1. V was clipped by 9 bases and J by 5 bases; unmatched bases: 17. The CDR3 runs 17 residues. Germline V gene lookup returns CDR1 WNHNN and CDR2 SYGVQD (reference sequence).

The rearrangement links TRBV10-2 to TRBJ2-1; D uncertain. The CDR3 contains 12 residues. Trimming took off 4 bases at V and 6 bases at J, with 7 bases between the two ends. The germline V gene encodes CDR1 WSHSY and CDR2 SAAADI. The DNA of the CDR3 is TGCGCCAGCAGTGTTGCCAGCAATGAGCAGTTCTTC. It is translated as CASSVASNEQFF.

The chain recombines TRBV12-3 or TRBV12-4 with TRBJ1-4; possibly TRBD1 for D (5 bases). This CDR3 spans 16 amino acids. V was pared by 3 bases and J by 0 bases, with 11 bases between. The CDR3 protein is CASSFGQGATNEKLFF. CDR3 DNA: TGTGCCAGCAGTTTTGGGCAGGGAGCAACTAATGAAAAACTGTTTTTT.

This clonotype was observed a few times. This chain links TRBV12-3 or TRBV12-4 with TRBJ1-4, with D possibly being TRBD1 (5 bases). CDR3 size: 14 residues. V lost 6 bases and J 11 bases, leaving 19 bases between the germline ends. The CDR3 sequence is CASSPQGLNGKLFF. The CDR3 bases are TGTGCCAGCAGCCCCCAGGGATTAAACGGCAAACTGTTTTTT.

In this sample, this clonotype turned up once. The CDR3 DNA sequence: TGCAGCGTTGAAGCTCGGAGTCCAACAGGGGTAGACGAGACCCAGTACTTC. Protein sequence: CSVEARSPTGVDETQYF. The chain is built from TRBV29-1 and TRBJ2-5; 7 positions agree with TRBD1. Germline CDR1 SQVTM, CDR2 ANQGSEA. The CDR3 is 17 amino acids. J lost 5 bases, V lost 1 base, and 16 bases had no gene match.

The V call is TRBV6-5, the J call TRBJ2-1, with D perhaps matching TRBD1 or TRBD2 (6 bases each). Trimming took off 0 bases at V and 2 bases at J, with 11 bases between the two ends. Germline V gene data show CDR1 as MNHEY and CDR2 as SVGAGI. The CDR3 covers 16 residues. The DNA of the CDR3 is TGTGCCAGCAGTTACTCCCCAAGGGGGGCCTACAATGAGCAGTTCTTC. Translated: CASSYSPRGAYNEQFF.